This passage covers 13 T cell receptor beta chains from one sample sequenced in a study of liver allograft versus peripheral blood T cells. The wider study: The authors compared T cell receptor repertoires in transplanted livers with recipients' peripheral blood repertoires.

TCRdb called the reads again in MiXCR, with one record for every CDR3 protein. The top ten clones hold 1.8% of a sample with roughly 9,200 distinct CDR3 sequences, over 15% of them seen once. These receptors originate from a human patient who had a liver transplant. Some T cells may be provided by the graft donor.

J is TRBJ2-2 and V is TRBV20-1; TRBD2 might be the D (6 bases). This CDR3 comprises 14 residues. CDR1 and CDR2 (germline): DFQATT, SNEGSKA (reference sequence). V shed 3 bases and J shed 5 bases, with 13 bases lying between them. This CDR3 reads CSASAPEGTGELFF. The DNA for the CDR3 is TGCAGTGCTAGCGCCCCGGAGGGGACCGGGGAGCTGTTTTTT.

The rearrangement links TRBV5-1 to TRBJ1-1; D is uncertain. Trimming took 5 bases from V and 2 from J, leaving 13 bases between them. The CDR3 has 14 amino acids. Germline CDR1 is SGHRS and CDR2 is YFSETQ. CDR3 loop: CASSSDRINTEAFF. The CDR3 nucleotides read TGCGCCAGCAGTTCGGACCGAATAAACACTGAAGCTTTCTTT. The entire variable domain, with the rest obtained from reference TRBV5-1 and TRBJ1-1, is as follows: KAGVTQTPRYLIKTRGQQVTLSCSPISGHRSVSWYQQTPGQGLQFLFEYFSETQRNKGNFPGRFSGRQFSNSRSEMNVSTLELGDSALYLCASSSDRINTEAFFGQGTRLTVV.

This clonotype was seen a few times. This chain uses TRBV6-1 with TRBJ1-1; D is undetermined. The germline V and J ends were trimmed by 7 bases and 3 bases, with 12 bases remaining between them. Germline-derived CDR1 and CDR2 are MNHNS and SASEGT. The length of the CDR3 is 13 residues. In DNA, the CDR3 is TGTGCCAGCAAGAGGGTACCCGACACTGAAGCTTTCTTT. Protein: CASKRVPDTEAFF.

The V gene is TRBV6-5, the J gene TRBJ1-5; TRBD1 matches 7 bases. After removal of 6 bases from V and 7 bases from J, the junction contained 12 bases not matched to a gene. The V gene's germline CDR1 is MNHEY and CDR2 SVGAGI. The CDR3 has 15 residues. CDR3 DNA sequence: TGTGCCAGCAGGCGGGACAGCAATCGCGGGCAGCCCCAGCATTTT. It translates to CASRRDSNRGQPQHF.

This clonotype was observed a handful of times. The CDR3 DNA is TGTGCCTGGAGTGTACGGGGCACCATATATTTT. Amino acids: CAWSVRGTIYF. The J gene is TRBJ1-3, the V gene TRBV30; D not resolved. Trimming took 0 bases from V and 9 from J, leaving 6 bases between them. Germline V CDR1 and CDR2: GTSNPN, SVGIG (reference sequence). The CDR3 sequence is 11 residues long. Supplemented by reference TRBV30 and TRBJ1-3, the full variable domain reads SQTIHQWPATLVQPVGSPLSLECTVEGTSNPNLYWYRQAAGRGLQLLFYSVGIGQISSEVPQNLSASRPQDRQFILSSKKLLLSDSGFYLCAWSVRGTIYFGEGSWLTVV.

The chain combines TRBV20-1 with TRBJ2-6, with TRBD1 matching 8 bases. This CDR3 comprises 16 residues. V was clipped by 2 bases and J by 4 bases; unmatched bases: 7. CDR1 is DFQATT and CDR2 is SNEGSKA in the germline V gene (reference sequence). The CDR3 reads CSARPWTGYGANVLTF. CDR3 sequence (DNA): TGCAGTGCTAGACCCTGGACAGGGTACGGGGCCAACGTCCTGACTTTC.

V usage is TRBV12-3 or TRBV12-4 and J usage is TRBJ2-1; 11 positions match TRBD2. The CDR3 covers 16 residues. Losses at the gene ends were 7 bases for V and 5 bases for J; bases not matched to a gene: 10. CDR3 coding DNA: TGTGCCAGCAATCAAATGGGACTAGCGGACGACAATGAGCAGTTCTTC. Translation: CASNQMGLADDNEQFF.

The rearrangement links TRBV7-2 to TRBJ2-1; tentatively, D is TRBD1 (5 bases). The germline V and J ends were trimmed by 5 bases and 0 bases, with 8 bases remaining between them. The CDR3 consists of 14 residues. The germline V gene encodes CDR1 SGHTA and CDR2 FQGNSA. CDR3 bases: TGTGCCAGCAGCCCAGACAGCTCCTACAATGAGCAGTTCTTC. Translated, it gives CASSPDSSYNEQFF.

Concerning this clonotype itself: A single base separates this from a much larger clone, so it may be a read error. V gene TRBV7-2 combines with J gene TRBJ1-5; unclear D gene. The CDR3 sequence is 13 residues long. Trimming took 3 bases from V and 4 from J, leaving 7 bases between them. The germline gives CDR1 SGHTA, CDR2 FQGNSA. CDR3 amino acids: CASSLLENQPQHF. CDR3 DNA: TGTGCCAGCAGCTTGCTGGAAAATCAGCCCCAGCATTTT.

By its share, this clonotype is medium-sized. J is TRBJ1-5 and V is TRBV6-2 or TRBV6-3; D might be TRBD1 (5 bases). This CDR3 spans 13 amino acids. Per germline, CDR1 MNHEY and CDR2 SVGEGT. V gave up 6 bases and J gave up 7 bases, with 13 bases separating them. The CDR3: CASRAGPGQPQHF. CDR3 nucleotides: TGTGCCAGCAGGGCGGGACCGGGGCAGCCCCAGCATTTT.

Notes on this clonotype: A clone one base away is much larger, so this may be a read error. The chain is built from TRBV9 and TRBJ1-4; 8 bases fit TRBD1. Germline CDR1 is SGDLS and CDR2 is YYNGEE. V gave up 7 bases and J gave up 0 bases; unmatched junction bases: 8. This CDR3 has 16 residues. In nucleotides, the CDR3 is TGTGCCAGCGGCGGGCGACAGGGGACAACTAATGAAAAACTGTTTTTT. This codes for CASGGRQGTTNEKLFF.

By share, this clonotype counts as medium-sized (0.01 to 0.1%). The chain combines TRBV6-6 with TRBJ2-2; 7 bases are a match to TRBD1. Unmatched junction bases numbered 6, after V lost 8 bases and J lost 6 bases. CDR3 length: 13 amino acids. From germline, CDR1 is MNHNY and CDR2 SVGAGI (reference sequence). The CDR3 sequence: CASRQGGPGELFF. The DNA for the CDR3 is TGTGCCAGCCGACAGGGCGGACCCGGGGAGCTGTTTTTT.

The V call is TRBV5-1, the J call TRBJ2-1; 7 positions agree with TRBD1. Germline V gives CDR1 SGHRS, CDR2 YFSETQ. Unmatched junction bases numbered 6, after V lost 5 bases and J lost 7 bases. This CDR3 comprises 13 residues. The CDR3 DNA reads TGCGCCAGCAGGGGGGACAGTCGGAATGAGCAGTTCTTC. Amino acids: CASRGDSRNEQFF.